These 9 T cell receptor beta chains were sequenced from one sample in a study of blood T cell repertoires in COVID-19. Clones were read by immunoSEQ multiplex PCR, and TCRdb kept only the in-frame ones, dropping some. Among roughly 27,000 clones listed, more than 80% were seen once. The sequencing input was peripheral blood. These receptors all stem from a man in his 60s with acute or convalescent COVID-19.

CDR3 bases: TGTGCCAGCAGCCAAGTCCTCCCAGGTCGACGGGAGCAGTACTTC. It codes for CASSQVLPGRREQYF. The chain combines TRBV3-1 (or the pseudogene TRBV3-2) with TRBJ2-7, with no clear D. Trimming cost V 1 base and J 7 bases, with 17 bases left between them. In germline, CDR1 is LGHDT, CDR2 YNNKEL (reference sequence). The CDR3 runs to 15 residues.

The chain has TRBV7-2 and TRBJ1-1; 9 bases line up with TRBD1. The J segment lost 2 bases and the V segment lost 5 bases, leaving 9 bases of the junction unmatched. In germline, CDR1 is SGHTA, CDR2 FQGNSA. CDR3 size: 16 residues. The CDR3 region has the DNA TGTGCCAGCAGCCCACAGGGACAGGGTCTAAACACTGAAGCTTTCTTT. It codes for CASSPQGQGLNTEAFF.

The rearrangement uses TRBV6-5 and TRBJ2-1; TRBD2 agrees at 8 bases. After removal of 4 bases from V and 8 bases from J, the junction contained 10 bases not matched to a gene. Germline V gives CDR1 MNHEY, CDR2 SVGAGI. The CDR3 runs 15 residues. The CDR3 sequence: CASSFHWRGEDEQFF. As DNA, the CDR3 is TGTGCCAGCAGTTTCCACTGGCGGGGGGAGGATGAGCAGTTCTTC.

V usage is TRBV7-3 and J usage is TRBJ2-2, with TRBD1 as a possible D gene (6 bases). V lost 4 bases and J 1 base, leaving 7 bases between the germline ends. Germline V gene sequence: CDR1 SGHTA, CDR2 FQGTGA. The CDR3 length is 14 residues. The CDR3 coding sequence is TGTGCCAGCAGCTCGGGACAGAACACCGGGGAGCTGTTTTTT. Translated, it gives CASSSGQNTGELFF.

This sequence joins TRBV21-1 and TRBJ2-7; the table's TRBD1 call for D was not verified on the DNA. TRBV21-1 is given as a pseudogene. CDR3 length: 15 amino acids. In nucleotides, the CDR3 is TGTGCCAGCAGCAAACCGGGACAGGGGTGCGACGAGCAGTACTTC. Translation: CASSKPGQGCDEQYF.

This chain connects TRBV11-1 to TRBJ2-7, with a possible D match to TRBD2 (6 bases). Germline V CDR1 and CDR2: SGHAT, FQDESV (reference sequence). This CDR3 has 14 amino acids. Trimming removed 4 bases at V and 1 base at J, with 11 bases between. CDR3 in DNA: TGTGCCAGCAGCTCGAGCGGGCCATCCTACGAGCAGTACTTC. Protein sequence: CASSSSGPSYEQYF.

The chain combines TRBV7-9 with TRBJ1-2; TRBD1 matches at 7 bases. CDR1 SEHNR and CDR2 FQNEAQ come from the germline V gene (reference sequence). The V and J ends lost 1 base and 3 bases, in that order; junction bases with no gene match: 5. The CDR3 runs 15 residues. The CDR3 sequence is CASSLVLQGDYGYTF. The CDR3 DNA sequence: TGTGCCAGCAGCTTAGTCCTTCAGGGGGACTATGGCTACACCTTC.

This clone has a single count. The CDR3 reads CATSEHRTGYSSGELFF. The CDR3 DNA is TGTGCCACCAGTGAACATCGGACAGGGTATAGTAGCGGGGAGCTGTTTTTT. The rearrangement uses TRBV24-1 and TRBJ2-2, with 8 bases matching TRBD1. V was clipped by 4 bases and J by 7 bases; unmatched bases: 13. CDR1 and CDR2 from the germline V gene are KGHDR and SFDVKD. CDR3 length: 17 amino acids.

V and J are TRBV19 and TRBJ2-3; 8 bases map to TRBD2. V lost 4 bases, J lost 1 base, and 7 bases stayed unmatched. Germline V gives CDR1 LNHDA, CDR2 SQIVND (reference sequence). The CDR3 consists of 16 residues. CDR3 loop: CASSTRTSLGTDTQYF. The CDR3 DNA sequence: TGTGCCAGTAGTACGAGGACTAGCTTGGGCACAGATACGCAGTATTTT.